These T cell receptor beta chains were read from a single sample in a study of molecular identifiers for immune sequencing clone quantification. TCRdb reanalysed the PCR reads using MiXCR and keeps one entry per CDR3 protein. The sample has 250,000 to 400,000 distinct CDR3 sequences, about 20% seen once. The sequenced sample was naive CD8+ T cells from blood, with Jurkat cell RNA spiked in. Receptors were obtained from a human donor in good health. Some libraries in this study had Jurkat cell RNA spiked in. Both conserved end residues are part of each CDR3. The order of the fields is V gene, D gene, clone size, J gene, CDR3 DNA, CDR3 protein. D genes are given only for firm matches. For some rows the clone size is stated as once, few or many, or as a class when expanded; others skip it.

v_gene: TRBV30; d_gene: .; abundance: many; j_gene: TRBJ1-1; CDR3nt: TGTGCCTGGAGAGGACAAGGTGAAGCTTTCTTT; CDR3aa: CAWRGQGEAFF
v_gene: TRBV27; d_gene: .; abundance: many; j_gene: TRBJ1-2; CDR3nt: TGTGCCAGCAGTTCCAACCCTGTCTATGGCTACACCTTC; CDR3aa: CASSSNPVYGYTF
v_gene: TRBV27; d_gene: .; abundance: few; j_gene: TRBJ1-3; CDR3nt: TGTGCCAGCAGTTTATCGTATGGACTCCCCTCTGGAAACACCATATATTTT; CDR3aa: CASSLSYGLPSGNTIYF
v_gene: TRBV4-3; d_gene: TRBD1; abundance: few; j_gene: TRBJ2-6; CDR3nt: TGCGCCAGCAGCCAAGGGGGACAGCGGATGGTCGTTTCTGGGGCCAACGTCCTGACTTTC; CDR3aa: CASSQGGQRMVVSGANVLTF
v_gene: TRBV12-3/TRBV12-4; d_gene: TRBD1; abundance: many; j_gene: TRBJ2-7; CDR3nt: TGTGCCAGCAGCCAAGGGGGCTTCGAGCAGTACTTC; CDR3aa: CASSQGGFEQYF
v_gene: TRBV28; d_gene: TRBD2; abundance: .; j_gene: TRBJ2-7; CDR3nt: TGCGCCAGCAGTTCCACTAGCGGGTACGAGCAGTGCTTC; CDR3aa: CASSSTSGYEQCF
v_gene: TRBV9; d_gene: TRBD2; abundance: few; j_gene: TRBJ2-1; CDR3nt: TGTGCCAGCAGCGTCTGGAGCGGGGGGAGAAATGAGCAGTTCTTC; CDR3aa: CASSVWSGGRNEQFF
v_gene: TRBV19; d_gene: TRBD2; abundance: few; j_gene: TRBJ2-1; CDR3nt: TGTGCCAGTAACCCCGGCGGGGGGCCTTACAATGAGCAGTTCTTC; CDR3aa: CASNPGGGPYNEQFF
v_gene: TRBV20-1; d_gene: TRBD2; abundance: .; j_gene: TRBJ2-7; CDR3nt: TGCAGTGCTCCTGGTTCTAGCGGGGATTCCTACGAGCGGCAGTACTTC; CDR3aa: CSAPGSSGDSYERQYF
v_gene: TRBV28; d_gene: .; abundance: many; j_gene: TRBJ2-1; CDR3nt: TGTGCCAGCAGTTTATCAGGGGACATGCTCAATGAGCAGTTCTTC; CDR3aa: CASSLSGDMLNEQFF
v_gene: TRBV4-1; d_gene: .; abundance: many; j_gene: TRBJ2-1; CDR3nt: TGCGCCAGCAGCCAATACCCGGTGGGGGGGCAAGCGCGCGAGCAGTTCTTC; CDR3aa: CASSQYPVGGQAREQFF
v_gene: TRBV20-1; d_gene: TRBD2; abundance: many; j_gene: TRBJ2-3; CDR3nt: TGCAGTGCTAGGGGGGGGAGTGCAGATACGCAGTATTTT; CDR3aa: CSARGGSADTQYF
v_gene: TRBV7-9; d_gene: .; abundance: many; j_gene: TRBJ2-2; CDR3nt: TGTGCCATAGACAAAGCGAACACCGGGGAGCTGTTTTTT; CDR3aa: CAIDKANTGELFF
v_gene: TRBV6-5; d_gene: .; abundance: many; j_gene: TRBJ1-1; CDR3nt: TGTGCCAGCAGTAAGCCCGGGACAATGAACACTGAAGCTTTCTTT; CDR3aa: CASSKPGTMNTEAFF
v_gene: TRBV11-2; d_gene: TRBD1; abundance: few; j_gene: TRBJ2-5; CDR3nt: TGTGCCAGCAGCGAACCGGGACAGGGGGTACGAGAGACCCAGTACTTC; CDR3aa: CASSEPGQGVRETQYF
v_gene: TRBV6-5; d_gene: .; abundance: many; j_gene: TRBJ1-1; CDR3nt: TGTGCCAGCAGCGGGGTTTGGAGCACTGAAGCTTTCTTT; CDR3aa: CASSGVWSTEAFF
v_gene: TRBV2; d_gene: .; abundance: .; j_gene: TRBJ1-5; CDR3nt: TGTGCCAGCAGTGAAGAAGGGGCCTCCAATCAGCCCCAGCATTTT; CDR3aa: CASSEEGASNQPQHF
v_gene: TRBV4-3; d_gene: .; abundance: .; j_gene: TRBJ1-1; CDR3nt: TGCGCCAGCAGCCAGGCAGGGGTGGCTGAAGCTTTCTTT; CDR3aa: CASSQAGVAEAFF
v_gene: TRBV6-6; d_gene: .; abundance: few; j_gene: TRBJ2-7; CDR3nt: TGTACCAGCAGTTTCGAGGACAGAACGGGCGACGAGCAGTACTTC; CDR3aa: CTSSFEDRTGDEQYF
v_gene: TRBV6-5; d_gene: TRBD1; abundance: many; j_gene: TRBJ1-1; CDR3nt: TGTGCCAGCAGACTAACAGGGGACTCCGAAGCTTTCTTT; CDR3aa: CASRLTGDSEAFF
v_gene: TRBV3-1; d_gene: .; abundance: .; j_gene: TRBJ2-5; CDR3nt: TGTGCCAGCAGCCTTACAGGGTTTGTGGGGTCACAAGAGACCCAGTACTTC; CDR3aa: CASSLTGFVGSQETQYF
v_gene: TRBV6-5; d_gene: TRBD1; abundance: few; j_gene: TRBJ2-4; CDR3nt: TGTGCCAGCAGCCTTCAGGGGGCAATGGACATTCAGTACTTC; CDR3aa: CASSLQGAMDIQYF
v_gene: TRBV12-3/TRBV12-4; d_gene: .; abundance: many; j_gene: TRBJ1-4; CDR3nt: TGTGCCAGCAGGCCCCGGGGGGGGAGGGAAAAACTGTTTTTT; CDR3aa: CASRPRGGREKLFF
v_gene: TRBV6-6; d_gene: .; abundance: many; j_gene: TRBJ2-7; CDR3nt: TGTGGGGTAACAGCCGGAGCCTACGAGCAGTACTTC; CDR3aa: CGVTAGAYEQYF
v_gene: TRBV24-1; d_gene: .; abundance: once; j_gene: TRBJ2-1; CDR3nt: TGTGCCAACAGTGGGTCGGGATTTGAGCAGTTCTTC; CDR3aa: CANSGSGFEQFF
v_gene: TRBV7-9; d_gene: .; abundance: .; j_gene: TRBJ1-4; CDR3nt: TGTGCCAGCAGCCACACTATTACAGGAAATGAAAAACTGTTTTTT; CDR3aa: CASSHTITGNEKLFF
v_gene: TRBV6-6; d_gene: .; abundance: .; j_gene: TRBJ1-5; CDR3nt: TGTGCCAGCAGTTATCGGAATCAGCCCCAGCATTTT; CDR3aa: CASSYRNQPQHF
v_gene: TRBV7-9; d_gene: TRBD2; abundance: .; j_gene: TRBJ2-7; CDR3nt: TGTGCCAGCAGCTTACCCAGCGGGGGGGTCCTCGAGCAGTACTTC; CDR3aa: CASSLPSGGVLEQYF
v_gene: TRBV6-6; d_gene: .; abundance: many; j_gene: TRBJ1-1; CDR3nt: TGTGCCAGCAGTGGAGGTCAGACCAGGGAAGCTTTCTTT; CDR3aa: CASSGGQTREAFF
v_gene: TRBV2; d_gene: .; abundance: .; j_gene: TRBJ1-1; CDR3nt: TGTGCCAGCAGTGAATCATACGACTTACGCACTGAAGCTTTCTTT; CDR3aa: CASSESYDLRTEAFF
v_gene: TRBV28; d_gene: .; abundance: many; j_gene: TRBJ2-3; CDR3nt: TGTGCCAGCAGTTCCGAACTGGACAGCACTAGCACAGATACGCAGTATTTT; CDR3aa: CASSSELDSTSTDTQYF
v_gene: TRBV28; d_gene: TRBD1; abundance: many; j_gene: TRBJ1-5; CDR3nt: TGTGCCAGCAGCAGCAGGACAGGGGTTCAGCCCCAGCATTTT; CDR3aa: CASSSRTGVQPQHF